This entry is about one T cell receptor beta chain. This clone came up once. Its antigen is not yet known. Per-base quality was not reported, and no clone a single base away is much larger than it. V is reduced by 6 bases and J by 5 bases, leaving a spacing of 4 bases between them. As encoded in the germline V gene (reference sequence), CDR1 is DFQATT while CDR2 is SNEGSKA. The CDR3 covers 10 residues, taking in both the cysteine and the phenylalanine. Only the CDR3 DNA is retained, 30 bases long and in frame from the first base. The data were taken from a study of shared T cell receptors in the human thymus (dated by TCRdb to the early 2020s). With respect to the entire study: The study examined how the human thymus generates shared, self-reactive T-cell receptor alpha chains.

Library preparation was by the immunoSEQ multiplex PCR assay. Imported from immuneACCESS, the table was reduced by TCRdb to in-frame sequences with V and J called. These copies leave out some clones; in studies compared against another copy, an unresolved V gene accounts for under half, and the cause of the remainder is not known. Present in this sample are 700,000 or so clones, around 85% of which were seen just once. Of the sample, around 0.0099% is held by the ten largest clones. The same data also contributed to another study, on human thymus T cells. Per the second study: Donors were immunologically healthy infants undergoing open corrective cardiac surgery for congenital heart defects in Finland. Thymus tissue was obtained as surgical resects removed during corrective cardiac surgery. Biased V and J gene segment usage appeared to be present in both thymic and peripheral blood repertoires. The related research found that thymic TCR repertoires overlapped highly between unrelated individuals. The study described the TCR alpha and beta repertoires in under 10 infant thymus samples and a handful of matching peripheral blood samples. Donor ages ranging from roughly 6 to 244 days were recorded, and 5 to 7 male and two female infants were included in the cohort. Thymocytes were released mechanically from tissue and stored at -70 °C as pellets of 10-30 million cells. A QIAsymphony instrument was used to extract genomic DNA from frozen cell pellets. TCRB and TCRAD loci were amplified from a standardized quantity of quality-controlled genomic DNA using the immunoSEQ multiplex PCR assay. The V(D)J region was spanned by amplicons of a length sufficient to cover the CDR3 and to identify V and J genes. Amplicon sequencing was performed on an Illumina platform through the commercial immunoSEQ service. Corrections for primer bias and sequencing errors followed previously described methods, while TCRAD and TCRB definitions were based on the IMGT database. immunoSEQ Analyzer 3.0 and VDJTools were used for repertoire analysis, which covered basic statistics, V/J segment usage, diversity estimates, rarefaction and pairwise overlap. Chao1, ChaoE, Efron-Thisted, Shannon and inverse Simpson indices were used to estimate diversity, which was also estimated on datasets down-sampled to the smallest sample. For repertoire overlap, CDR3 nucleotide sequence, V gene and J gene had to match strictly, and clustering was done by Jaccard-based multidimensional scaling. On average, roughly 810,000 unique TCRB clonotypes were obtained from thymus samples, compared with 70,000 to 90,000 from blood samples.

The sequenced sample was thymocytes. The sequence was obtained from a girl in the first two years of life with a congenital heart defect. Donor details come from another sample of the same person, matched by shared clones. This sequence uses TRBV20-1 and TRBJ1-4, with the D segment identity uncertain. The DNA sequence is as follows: TGCAGTGCGGAGAATGAAAAACTGTTTTTT. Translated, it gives CSAENEKLFF.